This TCR beta chain was sequenced in a study of T-cell memory formation after mild COVID-19. This clonotype has just a few counts. MiXCR, run by TCRdb on the 5' RACE reads, gives a single entry per CDR3 protein. The sample lists about 350,000 distinct CDR3 sequences, about an eighth occurring once. The CDR3 runs to 15 residues. Trimming removed 3 bases from V and 1 base from J, with 10 bases in between. Germline V gene lookup returns CDR1 LGHNA and CDR2 YSLEER. Sequencing was done on a sample of PBMCs or a T cell subset sorted from them (not recorded which). The receptor's source is a man between 18 and 29 years old who had mild COVID-19 (a few samples of this study predate the infection). Cell type and time point are not known. The chain joins TRBV4-3 to TRBJ1-3; D is undetermined. The CDR3 reads CASSHTLGSGNTIYF. The CDR3 nucleotides are TGCGCCAGCAGCCACACCTTAGGGTCTGGAAACACCATATATTTT.